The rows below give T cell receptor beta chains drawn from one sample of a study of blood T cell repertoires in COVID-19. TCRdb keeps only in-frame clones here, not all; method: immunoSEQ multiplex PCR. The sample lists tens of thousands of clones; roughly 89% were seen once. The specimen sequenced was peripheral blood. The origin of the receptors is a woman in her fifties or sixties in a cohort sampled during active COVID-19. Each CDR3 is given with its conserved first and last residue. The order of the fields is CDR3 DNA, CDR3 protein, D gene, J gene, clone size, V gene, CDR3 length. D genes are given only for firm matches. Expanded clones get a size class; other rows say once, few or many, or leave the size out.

CDR3nt: TGTGCCAGCGAGACAGGGGCCTCCTACAATGAGCAGTTCTTC; CDR3aa: CASETGASYNEQFF; d_gene: TRBD1; j_gene: TRBJ2-1; abundance: NA; v_gene: TRBV6-5; len: 14
CDR3nt: TGTGCCAGCAGTGAGCGAAGGACTAGCGGGAGCCCAGATACGCAGTATTTT; CDR3aa: CASSERRTSGSPDTQYF; d_gene: TRBD2; j_gene: TRBJ2-3; abundance: NA; v_gene: TRBV6-1; len: 17
CDR3nt: TGTGCCATCAGCCCAGCGGGAGGCACAGATACGCAGTATTTT; CDR3aa: CAISPAGGTDTQYF; d_gene: TRBD2; j_gene: TRBJ2-3; abundance: NA; v_gene: TRBV10-3; len: 14
CDR3nt: TGTGCCAGCAGCGTCGACTTGTACCAAGAGACCCAGTACTTC; CDR3aa: CASSVDLYQETQYF; d_gene: NA; j_gene: TRBJ2-5; abundance: NA; v_gene: TRBV9; len: 14
CDR3nt: TGTGCCAGCAGTTACTCTGGGGCAGGCAAGGGTTCACCCCTCCACTTT; CDR3aa: CASSYSGAGKGSPLHF; d_gene: NA; j_gene: TRBJ1-6; abundance: NA; v_gene: TRBV6-5; len: 16
CDR3nt: TGCGCCAGCAGCCAAGGACAGGGAGATGGCTACACCTTC; CDR3aa: CASSQGQGDGYTF; d_gene: TRBD1; j_gene: TRBJ1-2; abundance: NA; v_gene: TRBV4-1; len: 13
CDR3nt: TGTGCCAGCGGGACAGGGGTAGTCTATGGCTACACCTTC; CDR3aa: CASGTGVVYGYTF; d_gene: TRBD1; j_gene: TRBJ1-2; abundance: NA; v_gene: TRBV3-1/TRBV3-2; len: 13
CDR3nt: TGTGCCAGCAGCTTGCGCGGCGGGGGCTATGGCTACACCTTC; CDR3aa: CASSLRGGGYGYTF; d_gene: NA; j_gene: TRBJ1-2; abundance: once; v_gene: TRBV5-6; len: 14
CDR3nt: TGTGCCAGCAGCTCGACAAGGACCGGGGAGCTGTTTTTT; CDR3aa: CASSSTRTGELFF; d_gene: NA; j_gene: TRBJ2-2; abundance: NA; v_gene: TRBV7-9; len: 13
CDR3nt: TGTGCCAGCAGTGAATACTTTCCCCTTAGCGGGAGGGAAAATGAGCAGTTCTTC; CDR3aa: CASSEYFPLSGRENEQFF; d_gene: TRBD2; j_gene: TRBJ2-1; abundance: NA; v_gene: TRBV25-1; len: 18
CDR3nt: TGTGCCAGCAGCTTCCGACAGGGAACGAACACTGAAGCTTTCTTT; CDR3aa: CASSFRQGTNTEAFF; d_gene: TRBD1; j_gene: TRBJ1-1; abundance: NA; v_gene: TRBV5-4; len: 15
CDR3nt: TGTGCCAGCAGACCGTGGAGAGGGGGTTTTGGAAACACCATATATTTT; CDR3aa: CASRPWRGGFGNTIYF; d_gene: NA; j_gene: TRBJ1-3; abundance: once; v_gene: TRBV27; len: 16
CDR3nt: TGTGCCATCAGAAGTGGGTCTAGCGGGGCCTACGAGCAGTACTTC; CDR3aa: CAIRSGSSGAYEQYF; d_gene: TRBD2; j_gene: TRBJ2-7; abundance: NA; v_gene: TRBV10-3; len: 15
CDR3nt: TGTGCCAGCAGCACTACAGGGGTTGCGTACTTC; CDR3aa: CASSTTGVAYF; d_gene: TRBD1; j_gene: TRBJ2-7; abundance: NA; v_gene: TRBV9; len: 11
CDR3nt: TGTGCCAGTAGTATAAACTCCCCTAGCACAGATACGCAGTATTTT; CDR3aa: CASSINSPSTDTQYF; d_gene: NA; j_gene: TRBJ2-3; abundance: once; v_gene: TRBV19; len: 15
CDR3nt: TGCGCCAGCCCCCGGACAGGATACGAGGGGGAGCTGTTTTTT; CDR3aa: CASPRTGYEGELFF; d_gene: TRBD1; j_gene: TRBJ2-2; abundance: NA; v_gene: TRBV23-1; len: 14
CDR3nt: TGTGCCAGCAGCGTAGGACGAGGGGGCGGCTACGAGCAGTACTTC; CDR3aa: CASSVGRGGGYEQYF; d_gene: TRBD1; j_gene: TRBJ2-7; abundance: NA; v_gene: TRBV9; len: 15
CDR3nt: TGTGCCAGCAGCCAACTTGGGGGGACAGGAGCCGGCGGAAAGGCCAACGTCCTGACTTTC; CDR3aa: CASSQLGGTGAGGKANVLTF; d_gene: TRBD1; j_gene: TRBJ2-6; abundance: NA; v_gene: TRBV3-1/TRBV3-2; len: 20
CDR3nt: TGCGCCAGCAGTGAAGTGGACAGGGGGTACGAGCAGTACTTC; CDR3aa: CASSEVDRGYEQYF; d_gene: TRBD1; j_gene: TRBJ2-7; abundance: NA; v_gene: TRBV10-2; len: 14
CDR3nt: TGTGCCAGCAGTGAAGCGGGAGGGGAACTAGCGGGAGGACTTTACCAAGAGACCCAGTACTTC; CDR3aa: CASSEAGGELAGGLYQETQYF; d_gene: TRBD2; j_gene: TRBJ2-5; abundance: NA; v_gene: TRBV2; len: 21
CDR3nt: TGTGCCATCAGTGAGCGCGGGCTAGCGGGGCACAATGAGCAGTTCTTC; CDR3aa: CAISERGLAGHNEQFF; d_gene: TRBD2; j_gene: TRBJ2-1; abundance: once; v_gene: TRBV10-3; len: 16
CDR3nt: TGTGCCAGCAGCCGCACCGGGACAGAACGTTACAATGAGCAGTTCTTC; CDR3aa: CASSRTGTERYNEQFF; d_gene: TRBD1; j_gene: TRBJ2-1; abundance: NA; v_gene: TRBV7-6; len: 16
CDR3nt: TGTGCCACCAGCAGGGGTCAGGGGGCTACCGAGCAGTACTTC; CDR3aa: CATSRGQGATEQYF; d_gene: TRBD1; j_gene: TRBJ2-7; abundance: NA; v_gene: TRBV15; len: 14
CDR3nt: TGCGCCAGCAGCCAAGGCCCGCCTCGGGACAACTATAATTCACCCCTCCACTTT; CDR3aa: CASSQGPPRDNYNSPLHF; d_gene: NA; j_gene: TRBJ1-6; abundance: NA; v_gene: TRBV4-1; len: 18
CDR3nt: TGTGCCAGCAGGAGGACCGCCGTGGGAGGTGAGCAGTTCTTC; CDR3aa: CASRRTAVGGEQFF; d_gene: NA; j_gene: TRBJ2-1; abundance: NA; v_gene: TRBV2; len: 14
CDR3nt: TGTGCCAGCAGAGCAAACGACAGGAGAATCTACGAGCAGTACTTC; CDR3aa: CASRANDRRIYEQYF; d_gene: NA; j_gene: TRBJ2-7; abundance: NA; v_gene: TRBV6-5; len: 15
CDR3nt: TGCAGTGCTACCCAGGGCGGTGAGCAGTTCTTC; CDR3aa: CSATQGGEQFF; d_gene: NA; j_gene: TRBJ2-1; abundance: NA; v_gene: TRBV20-1; len: 11
CDR3nt: TGTGCCAGCAGCACCGGGACTAGCCCCAATGAGCAGTTCTTC; CDR3aa: CASSTGTSPNEQFF; d_gene: TRBD2; j_gene: TRBJ2-1; abundance: NA; v_gene: TRBV11-2; len: 14
CDR3nt: TGTGCCACCAGCAGAGCCCCAGGTCGCGAAGCTTTCTTT; CDR3aa: CATSRAPGREAFF; d_gene: NA; j_gene: TRBJ1-1; abundance: NA; v_gene: TRBV15; len: 13
CDR3nt: TGTGCCAGCAGAAGACAGGGGCGGTCAACTAATGAAAAACTGTTTTTT; CDR3aa: CASRRQGRSTNEKLFF; d_gene: TRBD1; j_gene: TRBJ1-4; abundance: once; v_gene: TRBV2; len: 16
CDR3nt: TGCGCCAGCAGGCCTGGCGGGGCTTATTACAATGAGCAGTTCTTC; CDR3aa: CASRPGGAYYNEQFF; d_gene: NA; j_gene: TRBJ2-1; abundance: NA; v_gene: TRBV5-1; len: 15
CDR3nt: TGTGCCAGTAGTATAGCCGGGAATGAGCAGTTCTTC; CDR3aa: CASSIAGNEQFF; d_gene: NA; j_gene: TRBJ2-1; abundance: NA; v_gene: TRBV19; len: 12
CDR3nt: TGTGCCACCAGCCGGGGAGGCGGGAGGGCCTACGAGCAGTACTTC; CDR3aa: CATSRGGGRAYEQYF; d_gene: TRBD2; j_gene: TRBJ2-7; abundance: NA; v_gene: TRBV24-1; len: 15
CDR3nt: TGTGCCAGCAACGGACAGGGCAATCAGCCCCAGCATTTT; CDR3aa: CASNGQGNQPQHF; d_gene: TRBD1; j_gene: TRBJ1-5; abundance: NA; v_gene: TRBV19; len: 13
CDR3nt: TGTGCCAGCTCACCGGGAGTTGGGCAGTTCTTC; CDR3aa: CASSPGVGQFF; d_gene: NA; j_gene: TRBJ2-1; abundance: NA; v_gene: TRBV18; len: 11
CDR3nt: TGTGCCAGCAGCGCCACAGGGAATCAGCCCCAGCATTTT; CDR3aa: CASSATGNQPQHF; d_gene: NA; j_gene: TRBJ1-5; abundance: NA; v_gene: TRBV9; len: 13
CDR3nt: TGTGCCAGTAGTATTTTTCTGAAGGGGACTTCAACTAATGAAAAACTGTTTTTT; CDR3aa: CASSIFLKGTSTNEKLFF; d_gene: NA; j_gene: TRBJ1-4; abundance: NA; v_gene: TRBV19; len: 18
CDR3nt: TGCGCCAGCAGCCAAGGATGGGCTCCCCAAGAGACCCAGTACTTC; CDR3aa: CASSQGWAPQETQYF; d_gene: NA; j_gene: TRBJ2-5; abundance: NA; v_gene: TRBV4-1; len: 15
CDR3nt: TGTGCCAGTAGTCATCCTAGCTCCTACGAGCAGTACTTC; CDR3aa: CASSHPSSYEQYF; d_gene: NA; j_gene: TRBJ2-7; abundance: NA; v_gene: TRBV19; len: 13
CDR3nt: TGTGCCAGCAGCTTAGCGGGAGGACAAGAGACCCAGTACTTC; CDR3aa: CASSLAGGQETQYF; d_gene: TRBD2; j_gene: TRBJ2-5; abundance: NA; v_gene: TRBV13; len: 14
CDR3nt: TGTGCCATCAGTGAACCGACAGGGGTGAAGACTTTCTTT; CDR3aa: CAISEPTGVKTFF; d_gene: TRBD1; j_gene: TRBJ1-1; abundance: NA; v_gene: TRBV10-3; len: 13
CDR3nt: TGTGCCAGTAGTCTGGGCAGAACTAACTATGGCTACACCTTC; CDR3aa: CASSLGRTNYGYTF; d_gene: NA; j_gene: TRBJ1-2; abundance: once; v_gene: TRBV19; len: 14
CDR3nt: TGTGCCAGCAGCCGCGGGACAGGGGTCAATGAGCAGTTCTTC; CDR3aa: CASSRGTGVNEQFF; d_gene: TRBD1; j_gene: TRBJ2-1; abundance: NA; v_gene: TRBV11-2; len: 14
CDR3nt: TGTGCCAGTACCACCCGACAGGGGGGCGTCGGCGAAAAACTGTTTTTT; CDR3aa: CASTTRQGGVGEKLFF; d_gene: TRBD1; j_gene: TRBJ1-4; abundance: NA; v_gene: TRBV19; len: 16
CDR3nt: TGTGCCAGCAGTTTGCGACTTCGAAACACCATATATTTT; CDR3aa: CASSLRLRNTIYF; d_gene: NA; j_gene: TRBJ1-3; abundance: few; v_gene: TRBV12-3/TRBV12-4; len: 13
CDR3nt: TGTGCCAGCGGACGGAGGCAAACCGGTGTCGCTGAAGCTTTCTTT; CDR3aa: CASGRRQTGVAEAFF; d_gene: NA; j_gene: TRBJ1-1; abundance: NA; v_gene: TRBV6-6; len: 15
CDR3nt: TGCGCCAGCAGCCAAGGACAGGTCAAAAATGAAAAACTGTTTTTT; CDR3aa: CASSQGQVKNEKLFF; d_gene: NA; j_gene: TRBJ1-4; abundance: NA; v_gene: TRBV4-1; len: 15
CDR3nt: TGTGCCAGCAGTGACAGGACTAACTATGGCTACACCTTC; CDR3aa: CASSDRTNYGYTF; d_gene: NA; j_gene: TRBJ1-2; abundance: NA; v_gene: TRBV12-3/TRBV12-4; len: 13
CDR3nt: TGTGCCGCCGGGACTCCGAACACCGGGGAGCTGTTTTTT; CDR3aa: CAAGTPNTGELFF; d_gene: NA; j_gene: TRBJ2-2; abundance: NA; v_gene: TRBV15; len: 13
CDR3nt: TGTGCCAGCACTCCGGGAGGCACTGAAGCTTTCTTT; CDR3aa: CASTPGGTEAFF; d_gene: NA; j_gene: TRBJ1-1; abundance: NA; v_gene: TRBV6-5; len: 12
CDR3nt: TGTGCCAGTAGCCAGACTAGCGGGACTTACAATGAGCAGTTCTTC; CDR3aa: CASSQTSGTYNEQFF; d_gene: TRBD2; j_gene: TRBJ2-1; abundance: NA; v_gene: TRBV19; len: 15
CDR3nt: TGTGCCAGCAGCATGGACAGGGGGCCCACTGAAGCTTTCTTT; CDR3aa: CASSMDRGPTEAFF; d_gene: NA; j_gene: TRBJ1-1; abundance: NA; v_gene: TRBV21-1; len: 14